A single sample gave rise to the 24 T cell receptor beta chains below, sequenced in a study of T cell repertoires and Cas9 in healthy adults. TCRdb's table, derived via immunoSEQ multiplex PCR, lists solely in-frame clones and lacks some. The sample holds 11,000 to 15,000 clones, approximately 89% seen once. Material for sequencing was Tregs (CD4+, CD25+, CD127-, CD137-, CD154-) from PBMCs; culture status not recorded. The receptors come from a human donor in good health.

The J gene is TRBJ1-3, the V gene TRBV7-2; possible D gene TRBD1, 5 bases. The CDR3 has 16 amino acids. Between the trimmed V and J ends, which lost 4 bases and 0 bases, there was a span of 13 bases. Germline values: CDR1 SGHTA, CDR2 FQGNSA. CDR3 amino acids: CASSYPGDSSGNTIYF. The CDR3 DNA is TGTGCCAGCAGCTACCCCGGAGACAGCTCTGGAAACACCATATATTTT.

The chain recombines TRBV30 with TRBJ1-2; no reliable D call. CDR1 is GTSNPN and CDR2 is SVGIG in the germline V gene (reference sequence). Trimming removed 0 bases from V and 6 bases from J, with 11 bases in between. CDR3 length: 13 residues. DNA of the CDR3: TGTGCCTGGAGTGTAGACCCCTGGGATGGCTACACCTTC. This encodes CAWSVDPWDGYTF.

The sample holds a few counts of this clone. The rearrangement joins TRBV28 to TRBJ2-1; 8 bases match TRBD2. V lost 6 bases to trimming and J lost 5 bases; unmatched junction nucleotides: 0. CDR1 is MDHEN, CDR2 SYDVKM, per germline. This CDR3 comprises 12 residues. CDR3 loop: CASRLADNEQFF. CDR3 DNA: TGTGCCAGCAGACTAGCGGACAATGAGCAGTTCTTC.

The chain is built from TRBV7-9 and TRBJ1-2, with TRBD1 matching over 9 bases. This CDR3 is 15 amino acids long. V was pared by 5 bases and J by 7 bases, with 11 bases of the junction left unmatched. The V gene's germline CDR1 is SEHNR and CDR2 FQNEAQ (reference sequence). CDR3 sequence (DNA): TGTGCCAGCAGCCTAAACCCGGGACAGGGACGTGGCTACACCTTC. This gives the protein CASSLNPGQGRGYTF.

This chain links TRBV28 with TRBJ2-3; 16 nucleotides agree with TRBD2. J was trimmed by 3 bases and V by 6 bases; bases with no gene match: 6. CDR3 length: 17 amino acids. Germline-derived CDR1 and CDR2 are MDHEN and SYDVKM. CDR3 bases: TGTGCCAGCAGCGCGGGGACTAGCGGGAGGGTAACAGATACGCAGTATTTT. Encoded protein: CASSAGTSGRVTDTQYF.

As concerns this clone: A read error may produce the germline difference seen at one junction end. V is TRBV20-1 and J is TRBJ2-4, with D perhaps assigned TRBD1 or TRBD2 (5 bases each). Germline V gene sequence: CDR1 DFQATT, CDR2 SNEGSKA (reference sequence). CDR3 length: 11 amino acids. In nucleotides, the CDR3 is TGCAGTGCTAGCTCCGGGACCCCTCCACTTTTC. Protein: CSASSGTPPLF.

The CDR3 DNA is TGTGCCAGCAGCGTAACCACAGGGAGGGGATTTGAAAAACTGTTTTTT. This encodes CASSVTTGRGFEKLFF. The chain carries TRBV9 and TRBJ1-4; D might be TRBD1 (6 bases). The CDR3 is 16 residues long. Trimming cost V 1 base and J 7 bases, with 17 bases left between them. The V gene's germline CDR1 is SGDLS and CDR2 YYNGEE. The whole variable domain, remainder taken from reference TRBV9 and TRBJ1-4, is DSGVTQTPKHLITATGQRVTLRCSPRSGDLSVYWYQQSLDQGLQFLIQYYNGEERAKGNILERFSAQQFPDLHSELNLSSLELGDSALYFCASSVTTGRGFEKLFFGSGTQLSVL.

The V call is TRBV6-5, the J call TRBJ2-6; D gene ambiguous. This CDR3 has 14 amino acids. V dropped 6 bases and J dropped 1 base, with 7 bases sitting between them. Germline assignment: CDR1 MNHEY and CDR2 SVGAGI. For the CDR3, the DNA is TGTGCCAGCAGCCGACTTTCTGGGGCCAACGTCCTGACTTTC. Amino acids: CASSRLSGANVLTF.

V and J are TRBV7-2 and TRBJ2-3; possibly TRBD1 for D (5 bases). V was clipped by 1 base and J by 3 bases, with 14 bases between them. Germline CDR1 reads SGHTA; CDR2 reads FQGNSA. This CDR3 contains 16 residues. CDR3 nucleotide sequence: TGTGCCAGCAGCTTAGGTCCCAGGGTAGTAACAGATACGCAGTATTTT. It encodes CASSLGPRVVTDTQYF.

This chain connects TRBV6-6 to TRBJ1-4, with TRBD1 as a possible D gene (5 bases). Germline V CDR1 and CDR2: MNHNY, SVGAGI (reference sequence). V was trimmed by 0 bases and J by 3 bases, leaving 8 bases between them. The length of the CDR3 is 15 residues. This CDR3 reads CASSYSGDPNEKLFF. CDR3 in DNA: TGTGCCAGCAGTTACTCGGGGGACCCTAATGAAAAACTGTTTTTT.

The chain has TRBV7-9 and TRBJ1-1, with D possibly matching TRBD1 (6 bases). CDR1 and CDR2 from the germline V gene are SEHNR and FQNEAQ (reference sequence). V lost 5 bases, J lost 1 base, and 14 bases lay in between. This CDR3 comprises 15 residues. CDR3 coding DNA: TGTGCCAGCAGCGCAGGGGCGGGGGCGAACACTGAAGCTTTCTTT. Its protein is CASSAGAGANTEAFF.

CDR3 DNA sequence: TGTGCCGTTGGCGGGGGGCAAGTCGGGGAGACCCAGTACTTC. This translates into CAVGGGQVGETQYF. The V and J genes are TRBV10-3 and TRBJ2-5; TRBD2 matches 8 bases. With 11 bases clipped from V and 5 bases from J, the junction kept 13 bases outside the gene matches. Germline V CDR1 and CDR2: ENHRY, SYGVKD. The CDR3 is 14 amino acids.

This sequence joins TRBV29-1 and TRBJ1-1; D not certain. V shed 4 bases and J shed 9 bases, with 12 bases lying between them. There are 11 residues in the CDR3. Germline values: CDR1 SQVTM, CDR2 ANQGSEA. The chain's CDR3 is CSVARRAKAFF. CDR3 DNA: TGCAGCGTTGCTCGGAGGGCTAAAGCTTTCTTT. The full variable domain, completed using reference TRBV29-1 and TRBJ1-1, is SAVISQKPSRDICQRGTSLTIQCQVDSQVTMMFWYRQQPGQSLTLIATANQGSEATYESGFVIDKFPISRPNLTFSTLTVSNMSPEDSSIYLCSVARRAKAFFGQGTRLTVV.

The chain carries TRBV9 and TRBJ2-3; no reliable D call. CDR3 length: 15 amino acids. V was cut by 0 bases and J by 5 bases, with 13 bases left in between. Germline CDR1 reads SGDLS; CDR2 reads YYNGEE. CDR3 nucleotide sequence: TGTGCCAGCAGCGTAGAAGTCCACCTCGTAGATACGCAGTATTTT. Amino acids: CASSVEVHLVDTQYF.

This chain joins TRBV19 and TRBJ2-3; 11 bases align to TRBD2. The germline CDR1 and CDR2 sequences are LNHDA and SQIVND (reference sequence). The ends lost 2 bases at V and 5 bases at J; junction bases unmatched: 6. The CDR3 covers 16 residues. The CDR3 nucleotides are TGTGCCAGTAGTATAAGGACTAGCGGGCAGGTAGATACGCAGTATTTT. Its translation is CASSIRTSGQVDTQYF.

In this sample, this clone turned up once. V usage is TRBV5-3 and J usage is TRBJ1-5; possibly TRBD1 for D (5 bases). TRBV5-3 carries the ORF label, with uncertain function. There are 18 residues in the CDR3. The V end lost 4 bases, the J end lost 6 bases, and 26 bases lay between the germline ends. CDR3 region: CARSPVPTTGPSGQPQHF. The CDR3 nucleotides are TGTGCCAGAAGCCCCGTGCCTACAACAGGCCCGTCGGGTCAGCCCCAGCATTTT.

In DNA, the CDR3 is TGTGCCAGCTCACACAACAGTGGGACTAATGAAAAACTGTTTTTT. Amino acids: CASSHNSGTNEKLFF. The chain employs TRBV18 and TRBJ1-4; D unclear. This CDR3 spans 15 amino acids. Trimming took off 4 bases at V and 2 bases at J, with 11 bases between the two ends. Germline V lookup: CDR1 KGHSH, CDR2 LQKENI.

The chain carries TRBV9 and TRBJ2-1; D is perhaps TRBD2 (6 bases). The germline gives CDR1 SGDLS, CDR2 YYNGEE. V lost 1 base and J 8 bases, leaving 13 bases between the germline ends. The CDR3 is 14 residues long. For the CDR3, the DNA is TGTGCCAGCAGCGTATTCCAAACGGGGGATGAGCAGTTCTTC. Its translation is CASSVFQTGDEQFF.

This clone occurred a few times. The chain employs TRBV25-1 and TRBJ2-3, with TRBD2 as a possible D gene (5 bases). Germline CDR1 and CDR2: MGHDK and SYGVNS. The V gene lost 8 bases and the J gene lost 4 bases, with 13 bases spanning the gap. The CDR3 has 13 amino acids. CDR3 nucleotides: TGTGCCAGCTCGCGGGCGGGTTCAGATACGCAGTATTTT. Its translation is CASSRAGSDTQYF. The whole variable domain, filled in from reference TRBV25-1 and TRBJ2-3, reads EADIYQTPRYLVIGTGKKITLECSQTMGHDKMYWYQQDPGMELHLIHYSYGVNSTEKGDLSSESTVSRIRTEHFPLTLESARPSHTSQYLCASSRAGSDTQYFGPGTRLTVL.

This chain connects TRBV9 to TRBJ1-1; D unclear. This CDR3 is built from 14 residues. V was cut by 0 bases and J by 4 bases, with 10 bases left in between. Germline V gene lookup returns CDR1 SGDLS and CDR2 YYNGEE. The DNA of the CDR3 is TGTGCCAGCAGCGTAGAGGGTAGGGCCACTGAAGCTTTCTTT. It translates to CASSVEGRATEAFF.

CDR3 amino acids: CASSLFYGEQYF. The CDR3 nucleotides read TGTGCCAGCAGCTTATTCTACGGCGAGCAGTACTTC. This chain links TRBV7-2 with TRBJ2-7; unclear D gene. The V and J ends lost 2 bases and 6 bases respectively, with 8 bases between them. This CDR3 contains 12 residues. Germline values: CDR1 SGHTA, CDR2 FQGNSA. Variable domain in full (rest from reference TRBV7-2 and TRBJ2-7): GAGVSQSPSNKVTEKGKDVELRCDPISGHTALYWYRQSLGQGLEFLIYFQGNSAPDKSGLPSDRFSAERTGGSVSTLTIQRTQQEDSAVYLCASSLFYGEQYFGPGTRLTVT.

The chain employs TRBV5-1 and TRBJ2-3, with 11 bases that match TRBD2. Germline lookup yields CDR1 SGHRS and CDR2 YFSETQ. This CDR3 is 17 amino acids long. The V segment lost 2 bases and the J segment 5 bases; nucleotides outside the gene matches: 10. The CDR3 sequence: CASSLVQTSGNRDTQYF. The CDR3 DNA reads TGCGCCAGCAGCTTAGTTCAGACTAGCGGGAATAGAGATACGCAGTATTTT.

The rearrangement uses TRBV7-2 and TRBJ2-1, with TRBD2 as a possible D gene (5 bases). CDR3 length: 15 amino acids. Between the trimmed V and J ends, which lost 4 bases and 2 bases, there was a span of 12 bases. Per the germline V gene, CDR1 is SGHTA and CDR2 is FQGNSA. The CDR3 DNA is TGTGCCAGCAGCTCTGGACTGGAGGCCTACAATGAGCAGTTCTTC. Its translation: CASSSGLEAYNEQFF.

DNA for the CDR3: TGCGCCAGCAGCGACCCTAGCGGCCACAATGAGCAGTTCTTC. Its translation is CASSDPSGHNEQFF. The J gene is TRBJ2-1, the V gene TRBV5-1, with TRBD2 matching 7 bases. The trim removed 4 bases at V and 5 bases at J, leaving 6 bases unmatched. Germline CDR1 is SGHRS and CDR2 is YFSETQ. The CDR3 sequence is 14 residues long.